Following are 19 T cell receptor beta chains from one sample sequenced in a study of beta chain features in type 1 diabetes. Isolated RNA was reverse transcribed in full, so expressed TCRB transcripts were sequenced. Some clones are missing from TCRdb's copy, which holds only in-frame ones; the method was immunoSEQ multiplex PCR. The profile covers some 900,000 clones, with around a sixth appearing a single time and 0.02% to 0.03% taken by the ten largest. Sequenced input: naive CD4+ T cells from blood. Every receptor here comes from a woman under 30 in good health.

This rearrangement joins TRBV7-2 to TRBJ1-4; possibly TRBD1 for D (5 bases). Trimming left V 0 bases short and J 0 bases short, with 8 bases between. CDR1 is SGHTA and CDR2 is FQGNSA in the germline V gene. The CDR3 loop spans 16 amino acids. The CDR3 nucleotides are TGTGCCAGCAGCTTAGCCCGGGGGTCAACTAATGAAAAACTGTTTTTT. Residues: CASSLARGSTNEKLFF.

In this sample, this clone turned up a few times. The chain joins TRBV4-1 to TRBJ2-1, with a weak D call TRBD2 (6 bases). V was cut by 2 bases and J by 3 bases, with 14 bases left in between. In germline, CDR1 is MGHRA, CDR2 YSYEKL. This CDR3 is built from 16 residues. The CDR3 DNA sequence: TGCGCCAGCAGCCAACCTACCGGGAGCGACTACAATGAGCAGTTCTTC. This encodes CASSQPTGSDYNEQFF.

This clone was observed a handful of times. The CDR3 sequence: CASSIQAPPADYGYTF. CDR3 nucleotides: TGTGCCAGTAGTATTCAAGCTCCCCCGGCAGACTATGGCTACACCTTC. This rearrangement joins TRBV19 to TRBJ1-2; D is unresolved. Trimming cost V 3 bases and J 3 bases, with 17 bases left between them. The length of the CDR3 is 16 residues. Germline CDR1 is LNHDA and CDR2 is SQIVND (reference sequence).

This clone was counted a few times. CDR3 DNA: TGTGCCAGCAGTAAATCCGGGACAGGGAGTGAAGCTTTCTTT. Amino acid sequence: CASSKSGTGSEAFF. The chain is built from TRBV6-5 and TRBJ1-1; TRBD1 aligns across 9 bases. CDR1 and CDR2 (germline): MNHEY, SVGAGI. V was clipped by 5 bases and J by 7 bases; unmatched bases: 8. The CDR3 contains 14 residues.

The chain joins TRBV15 to TRBJ2-7, with D unclear. V gave up 1 base and J gave up 5 bases, with 15 bases separating them. Germline assignment: CDR1 LNHNV and CDR2 YYDKDF (reference sequence). This CDR3 has 15 amino acids. The CDR3 spells CATSRAFGSSHEQYF. CDR3 nucleotides: TGTGCCACCAGCAGAGCGTTTGGTAGTTCCCACGAGCAGTACTTC.

This clone was recorded a few times. The chain links TRBV7-9 to TRBJ2-6; 9 bases are a match to TRBD2. The CDR3 is 16 amino acids. Germline-derived CDR1 and CDR2 are SEHNR and FQNEAQ (reference sequence). The junction had 6 bases not matched to a gene; V was cut back by 3 bases and J by 6 bases. The CDR3 sequence is CASSFWSSGKANVLTF. DNA of the CDR3: TGTGCCAGCAGCTTTTGGTCTAGCGGGAAGGCCAACGTCCTGACTTTC.

On this clone: This sample includes further DNA sequences coding for the same CDR3. This chain uses TRBV10-3 with TRBJ2-7; D call uncertain. V gave up 3 bases and J gave up 4 bases, with 4 bases separating them. Germline V lookup: CDR1 ENHRY, CDR2 SYGVKD. The CDR3 extends over 11 amino acids. As DNA, the CDR3 is TGTGCCATCAGTGAAACGTACGAGCAGTACTTC. Translating it yields CAISETYEQYF.

This clone was seen only a few times. This CDR3 is also generated by other DNA sequences in the sample. This chain links TRBV6-1 with TRBJ2-1, with unresolved D. The CDR3 runs 12 residues. The V gene lost 6 bases and the J gene lost 3 bases, with 6 bases spanning the gap. Germline V gene lookup returns CDR1 MNHNS and CDR2 SASEGT. DNA for the CDR3: TGTGCCAGCAGCAAAGACTACAATGAGCAGTTCTTC. Amino acids: CASSKDYNEQFF.

This clone appeared a few times. This sequence joins TRBV7-2 and TRBJ2-1, with D maybe TRBD2 (5 bases). V gave up 7 bases and J gave up 6 bases, with 13 bases separating them. Looked up from germline, CDR1 is SGHTA and CDR2 is FQGNSA. The CDR3 length is 13 residues. CDR3 sequence: CASKKSRGNEQFF. The CDR3 bases are TGTGCCAGCAAGAAGAGCCGGGGCAATGAGCAGTTCTTC.

V is TRBV29-1 and J is TRBJ1-4; D remains ambiguous. Trimming stripped 7 bases from V and 8 bases from J, with 8 bases between. Germline V gene lookup returns CDR1 SQVTM and CDR2 ANQGSEA. This CDR3 comprises 10 residues. The DNA of the CDR3 is TGCAGCGGTGGCGACGAAAAACTGTTTTTT. Translated: CSGGDEKLFF.

J is TRBJ2-7 and V is TRBV19; D is unresolved. The CDR3 loop spans 11 amino acids. Germline assignment: CDR1 LNHDA and CDR2 SQIVND (reference sequence). The ends were cut back, 5 bases at V and 4 bases at J, with 6 bases in the middle. CDR3 protein: CASSWNYEQYF. The CDR3 DNA follows: TGTGCCAGTAGTTGGAATTACGAGCAGTACTTC.

CDR3 region: CASSYVQGNSYEQYF. CDR3 nucleotides: TGTGCCAGCAGTTACGTGCAGGGGAATTCCTACGAGCAGTACTTC. The rearrangement links TRBV6-6 to TRBJ2-5, with D perhaps TRBD1 (6 bases). The closer fit of TRBJ2-7 to the DNA end suggests the J call may be wrong. The CDR3 runs to 15 residues. CDR1 is MNHNY and CDR2 is SVGAGI in the germline V gene (reference sequence).

The chain employs TRBV18 and TRBJ2-7, with D unresolved. CDR1 and CDR2 (germline): KGHSH, LQKENI. Trimming removed 0 bases from V and 2 bases from J, with 8 bases in between. The length of the CDR3 is 14 residues. The chain's CDR3 is CASSPPARTYEQYF. The CDR3 coding sequence is TGTGCCAGCTCACCACCCGCCCGGACCTACGAGCAGTACTTC. The variable domain in full, with the rest retrieved from reference TRBV18 and TRBJ2-7, is NAGVMQNPRHLVRRRGQEARLRCSPMKGHSHVYWYRQLPEEGLKFMVYLQKENIIDESGMPKERFSAEFPKEGPSILRIQQVVRGDSAAYFCASSPPARTYEQYFGPGTRLTVT.

This clone was counted only a few times. This chain uses TRBV28 with TRBJ2-7; the match to TRBD2 covers 7 bases. Germline loops: CDR1 MDHEN, CDR2 SYDVKM. With 10 bases clipped from V and 3 bases from J, the junction kept 3 bases outside the gene matches. The CDR3 has 11 residues. CDR3 protein: CATGGNYEQYF. DNA for the CDR3: TGTGCCACCGGGGGGAACTACGAGCAGTACTTC.

This clone came up a few times. Other DNA sequences in this specimen translate into the identical CDR3. The rearrangement uses TRBV28 and TRBJ1-2; D may be TRBD1 (5 bases). The CDR3 sequence is 13 residues long. Deletions cut 2 bases from V and 4 bases from J, with 8 bases between. Germline CDR1 and CDR2: MDHEN and SYDVKM. Here the CDR3 reads CASSLQGSYGYTF. The CDR3 nucleotides read TGTGCCAGCAGTTTACAGGGTAGCTATGGCTACACCTTC.

This chain links TRBV10-3 with TRBJ2-7; perhaps TRBD1 as D (5 bases). The CDR3 loop spans 12 amino acids. Per germline, CDR1 ENHRY and CDR2 SYGVKD. Trimming shortened V by 11 bases and J by 2 bases, and 13 bases separated the two germline ends. The CDR3 nucleotides read TGTGCCCACAGCAGGGTTCCCTACGAGCAGTACTTC. Translated, it gives CAHSRVPYEQYF.

The chain combines TRBV9 with TRBJ1-4; D may be TRBD1 (5 bases). With 4 bases removed from V and 0 bases from J, the gap between germline ends came to 10 bases. The germline V gene encodes CDR1 SGDLS and CDR2 YYNGEE. The CDR3 has 15 residues. The CDR3 here is CASSPRGATNEKLFF. CDR3 bases: TGTGCCAGCAGCCCCCGGGGGGCAACTAATGAAAAACTGTTTTTT.

This clone was observed a few times. V and J are TRBV28 and TRBJ2-1; D may be TRBD1 or TRBD2 (5 bases each). V lost 2 bases, J lost 10 bases, and 12 bases lay in between. The CDR3 runs to 13 residues. Germline V gene data show CDR1 as MDHEN and CDR2 as SYDVKM. CDR3 amino acids: CASSLPGTREQFF. As DNA, the CDR3 is TGTGCCAGCAGTTTACCCGGGACCCGAGAGCAGTTCTTC.

This clone was seen a few times. The chain links TRBV7-2 to TRBJ1-2, with a possible D match to TRBD1 (5 bases). CDR1 SGHTA and CDR2 FQGNSA come from the germline V gene. V lost 1 base and J 5 bases, leaving 14 bases between the germline ends. The CDR3 length is 15 residues. The CDR3 spells CASSLVLPGGYGYTF. The CDR3 DNA is TGTGCCAGCAGCTTAGTACTCCCCGGGGGTTATGGCTACACCTTC. Based on the CDR3 plus reference TRBV7-2 and TRBJ1-2, the full variable domain is GAGVSQSPSNKVTEKGKDVELRCDPISGHTALYWYRQSLGQGLEFLIYFQGNSAPDKSGLPSDRFSAERTGGSVSTLTIQRTQQEDSAVYLCASSLVLPGGYGYTFGSGTRLTVV.